What follows describes a single T cell receptor beta chain. Its cognate antigen is unknown. TCR beta CDR3 regions were amplified from RNA. The primer set for the first-round RT-PCR of the TCR CDR3 was HTBI. TCRdb recomputed calls from the multiplex PCR reads with MiXCR, one row per CDR3 protein. Seen here are nearly 750,000 distinct CDR3 sequences, under 45% observed once, and the top ten hold around 29%. This entry comes from a study of T cells in Graves' hyperthyroidism and ophthalmopathy. Overall study findings and caveats: Blood shared most expanded thyroid clonotypes above 0.001.

The authors took PBMCs from about 9.5 ml fresh peripheral blood. The CDR3 length is 12 residues. The junction had 5 bases not matched to a gene; V was cut back by 11 bases and J by 3 bases. Germline CDR1 ENHRY, CDR2 SYGVKD. The chain employs TRBV10-3 and TRBJ2-7, with 9 positions matching TRBD2. This TCR came from a woman between 40 and 55 years old with Graves' hyperthyroidism. The sequenced sample consisted of blood. The chain's CDR3 is CASGLAYYEQYF. Here the CDR3 DNA reads TGTGCCTCCGGACTAGCGTACTACGAGCAGTACTTC.